This TCR beta chain was captured in a study of shared clonotypes between healthy human individuals. The CDR3 length is 14 residues. V lost 1 base to trimming and J lost 4 bases, with 10 bases between them. Looked up from germline, CDR1 is SGHTA and CDR2 is FQGTGA. Repertoires were generated with immunoSEQ multiplex PCR, while TCRdb's copy carries only in-frame clones and drops some. The sample shows about 1.1 million clones, 77% of them seen only once. Specimen: memory CD4+ T cells from PBMCs. As to subset: CD45RA-negative fraction. This receptor was identified in a young man in good health. Some clones in this sample may be carry-over from other donors' samples. The chain combines TRBV7-3 with TRBJ1-1, with no clear D. The CDR3 nucleotides read TGTGCCAGCAGCTTAAACGCGGGCGGCACTGAAGCTTTCTTT. Its translation: CASSLNAGGTEAFF.